The 31 T cell receptor beta chains below all came from one sample that was sequenced in a study of blood T cell repertoires in COVID-19. The method was immunoSEQ multiplex PCR; TCRdb's version includes in-frame clones alone and lacks a portion of them. The table includes roughly 18,000 clones, approximately 80% detected once. Sequencing used peripheral blood. These receptors all stem from an elderly man with acute or convalescent COVID-19.

The chain is built from TRBV4-1 and TRBJ1-1; D is undetermined. The CDR3 consists of 13 residues. Germline V CDR1 and CDR2: MGHRA, YSYEKL. The V gene lost 4 bases and the J gene lost 1 base, with 7 bases spanning the gap. CDR3 DNA: TGCGCCAGCAGCCCGGTCTGGAACACTGAAGCTTTCTTT. This codes for CASSPVWNTEAFF.

Comment on this clone: Compared with germline, one end of the junction differs, possibly owing to a read error. The genes are TRBV7-2 and TRBJ1-2, with D possibly matching TRBD1 (5 bases). CDR3 size: 12 residues. Germline CDR1 reads SGHTA; CDR2 reads FQGNSA. CDR3 coding DNA: TGTGCCAGCAGCGCGGGACCGCTGTCCCCTGTCTTC. Translating it yields CASSAGPLSPVF.

The gene calls are TRBV19 and TRBJ1-2; 7 bases map to TRBD1. This CDR3 is built from 15 residues. Germline V gives CDR1 LNHDA, CDR2 SQIVND (reference sequence). J gave up 4 bases and V 8 bases, and 13 bases lay outside the gene matches. The CDR3 here is CASSPPGQLSYGYTF. CDR3 nucleotides: TGTGCCAGTTCCCCCCCGGGACAGCTATCCTATGGCTACACCTTC.

V is TRBV6-5 and J is TRBJ2-5, with 12 nucleotides matching TRBD2. Germline V gives CDR1 MNHEY, CDR2 SVGAGI. V trimming: 6 bases; J trimming: 5 bases; junction bases outside the gene matches: 7. There are 15 residues in the CDR3. This chain's CDR3 is CASSDGLAGYETQYF. The CDR3 nucleotides are TGTGCCAGCAGCGACGGACTAGCGGGGTATGAGACCCAGTACTTC.

This clone occurred a few times. V is TRBV6-1 and J is TRBJ2-7, with a possible D match to TRBD1 (6 bases). The CDR3 runs 17 residues. The V end lost 4 bases, the J end lost 9 bases, and 28 bases lay between the germline ends. Looked up from germline, CDR1 is MNHNS and CDR2 is SASEGT. The CDR3 DNA reads as TGTGCCAGCAGTGTAAGTGTGGGCAGGGGTCAGTCTACGAGGCAGTACTTC. Its protein product is CASSVSVGRGQSTRQYF.

The rearrangement joins TRBV3-1 (or the pseudogene TRBV3-2) to TRBJ2-3; the match to TRBD1 covers 10 bases. The CDR3 is made up of 15 amino acids. The V gene's germline CDR1 is LGHDT and CDR2 YNNKEL (reference sequence). Trimming cost V 4 bases and J 3 bases; bases outside gene matches: 4. The CDR3 reads CASSPGQGYTDTQYF. In nucleotides, the CDR3 is TGTGCCAGCAGCCCGGGACAGGGGTATACAGATACGCAGTATTTT.

The chain recombines TRBV10-1 with TRBJ1-2; D unclear. Germline V gene sequence: CDR1 WNHNN, CDR2 SYGVQD (reference sequence). With 3 bases removed from V and 0 bases from J, the gap between germline ends came to 17 bases. The length of the CDR3 is 17 residues. CDR3 loop: CASSDHVLTLPNYGYTF. CDR3 nucleotides: TGCGCCAGCAGTGATCATGTTTTGACTCTTCCTAACTATGGCTACACCTTC.

This sequence joins TRBV6-5 and TRBJ1-3, with D perhaps TRBD1 (5 bases). The CDR3 runs to 13 residues. V was clipped by 10 bases and J by 7 bases, with 17 bases between them. Germline V CDR1 and CDR2: MNHEY, SVGAGI. This CDR3 reads CATKGTGGNTIYF. In nucleotides, the CDR3 is TGTGCCACAAAAGGGACGGGGGGGAACACCATATATTTT.

The rearrangement uses TRBV27 and TRBJ1-2; TRBD1 matches 9 bases. Germline assignment: CDR1 MNHEY and CDR2 SMNVEV (reference sequence). With 4 bases clipped from V and 6 bases from J, the junction kept 6 bases outside the gene matches. CDR3 length: 14 residues. CDR3 sequence reads: CASSWDRESDGYTF. CDR3 nucleotides: TGTGCCAGCAGTTGGGACAGGGAAAGCGATGGCTACACCTTC.

This clone was observed once. The chain joins TRBV6-2 or TRBV6-3 to TRBJ2-5; D ambiguous. The CDR3 runs 12 residues. Between the trimmed V and J ends, which lost 2 bases and 7 bases, there was a span of 8 bases. Germline CDR1 reads MNHEY; CDR2 reads SVGEGT. The CDR3 protein is CASSYGPGTQYF. The DNA for the CDR3 is TGTGCCAGCAGTTACGGTCCGGGGACCCAGTACTTC.

This clone appeared a few times. This chain connects TRBV19 to TRBJ2-2, with TRBD2 identical over 10 bases. The germline CDR1 and CDR2 sequences are LNHDA and SQIVND (reference sequence). V trimming: 4 bases; J trimming: 0 bases; junction bases outside the gene matches: 8. This CDR3 has 18 amino acids. CDR3 sequence reads: CASSTSTTSGSNTGELFF. CDR3 nucleotide sequence: TGTGCCAGTAGTACTTCCACGACTAGCGGGTCGAACACCGGGGAGCTGTTTTTT.

CDR3 amino acids: CARSGPPLPNSPLHF. CDR3 sequence (DNA): TGTGCCAGAAGCGGGCCCCCGCTCCCCAATTCACCCCTCCACTTT. The chain combines TRBV5-3 with TRBJ1-6; no clear D gene. TRBV5-3 is reported as an ORF; its role is uncertain. V was trimmed by 4 bases and J by 7 bases, leaving 15 bases between them. The CDR3 consists of 15 residues.

V usage is TRBV6-6 and J usage is TRBJ1-1, with D maybe TRBD1 (5 bases). Germline CDR1 and CDR2: MNHNY and SVGAGI (reference sequence). V was cut by 5 bases and J by 4 bases, with 17 bases left in between. The CDR3 totals 15 residues. The CDR3 loop reads CASSVTSRGGTEAFF. The CDR3, as DNA: TGTGCCAGCAGTGTTACAAGTCGGGGGGGCACTGAAGCTTTCTTT.

V gene TRBV7-2 combines with J gene TRBJ1-1, with 11 bases fitting TRBD1. The CDR3 covers 16 residues. The J segment lost 5 bases and the V segment lost 4 bases, leaving 9 bases of the junction unmatched. The germline V gene encodes CDR1 SGHTA and CDR2 FQGNSA. The CDR3 here is CASSYPDRGLRTEAFF. Written as DNA, the CDR3 is TGTGCCAGCAGCTACCCGGACAGGGGGCTTAGAACTGAAGCTTTCTTT.

The V call is TRBV5-1, the J call TRBJ1-2; D gene uncertain. CDR3 length: 15 residues. Trimming stripped 2 bases from V and 0 bases from J, with 11 bases between. Germline loops: CDR1 SGHRS, CDR2 YFSETQ. CDR3: CASSFYMRANYGYTF. In DNA, the CDR3 is TGCGCCAGCAGCTTCTATATGAGAGCTAACTATGGCTACACCTTC.

The rearrangement uses TRBV2 and TRBJ1-5; D is unresolved. CDR3 size: 13 residues. Trimming took 3 bases from V and 4 from J, leaving 7 bases between them. The germline CDR1 and CDR2 sequences are SNHLY and FYNNEI. The CDR3 loop reads CASSDTTNQPQHF. CDR3 coding DNA: TGTGCCAGCAGTGACACTACGAATCAGCCCCAGCATTTT.

The chain carries TRBV3-1 (or the pseudogene TRBV3-2) and TRBJ1-4; 8 nucleotides match TRBD1. Germline V gene sequence: CDR1 LGHDT, CDR2 YNNKEL (reference sequence). The CDR3 has 15 amino acids. V shed 8 bases, J shed 5 bases, and the junction held 10 bases outside the gene matches. CDR3 nucleotide sequence: TGTGCCAGCTCCCCTAGGCACAGGGGGAATGAAAAACTGTTTTTT. Protein sequence: CASSPRHRGNEKLFF.

V and J are TRBV4-3 and TRBJ1-4; D is perhaps TRBD1 (6 bases). This CDR3 spans 15 amino acids. Germline V gene lookup returns CDR1 LGHNA and CDR2 YSLEER. V dropped 2 bases and J dropped 3 bases, with 10 bases sitting between them. The CDR3 loop reads CASSQTGYANEKLFF. As DNA, the CDR3 is TGCGCCAGCAGCCAAACAGGGTACGCTAATGAAAAACTGTTTTTT.

The genes are TRBV5-1 and TRBJ1-6, with 11 bases that match TRBD1. Looked up from germline, CDR1 is SGHRS and CDR2 is YFSETQ. The CDR3 is 16 amino acids. V shed 4 bases, J shed 9 bases, and the junction held 9 bases outside the gene matches. CDR3: CASSPITGTGGSPLHF. Here the CDR3 DNA reads TGCGCCAGCAGCCCGATAACCGGGACAGGGGGTTCACCCCTCCACTTT. Looking up the rest from reference TRBV5-1 and TRBJ1-6 gives the full variable domain: KAGVTQTPRYLIKTRGQQVTLSCSPISGHRSVSWYQQTPGQGLQFLFEYFSETQRNKGNFPGRFSGRQFSNSRSEMNVSTLELGDSALYLCASSPITGTGGSPLHFGNGTRLTVT.

The V call is TRBV4-2, the J call TRBJ2-7, with TRBD2 matching over 10 bases. The CDR3 extends over 16 amino acids. Germline loops: CDR1 LGHNA, CDR2 YNFKEQ. V lost 3 bases to trimming and J lost 0 bases; unmatched junction nucleotides: 5. CDR3 residues: CASSQRAGGNSYEQYF. CDR3 DNA: TGTGCCAGCAGCCAGAGAGCGGGGGGGAACTCCTACGAGCAGTACTTC.

The CDR3, as DNA: TGTGCCAGCTCACCAGGACAGGGCCTCAATGAGCAGTTCTTC. Its translation is CASSPGQGLNEQFF. This chain uses TRBV18 with TRBJ2-1, with TRBD1 matching 8 bases. CDR1 is KGHSH, CDR2 LQKENI, per germline. CDR3 size: 14 residues. The V and J ends lost 2 bases and 6 bases, in that order; junction bases with no gene match: 3. Full variable domain (remainder filled in from reference TRBV18 and TRBJ2-1): NAGVMQNPRHLVRRRGQEARLRCSPMKGHSHVYWYRQLPEEGLKFMVYLQKENIIDESGMPKERFSAEFPKEGPSILRIQQVVRGDSAAYFCASSPGQGLNEQFFGPGTRLTVL.

The chain employs TRBV7-9 and TRBJ1-2; TRBD1 is a possible D gene (6 bases). Germline CDR1 reads SEHNR; CDR2 reads FQNEAQ (reference sequence). The V end lost 5 bases, the J end lost 5 bases, and 15 bases lay between the germline ends. The CDR3 length is 14 residues. The DNA for the CDR3 is TGTGCCAGCAGCCTAACAGGGACCGGATATGGCTACACCTTC. Its protein is CASSLTGTGYGYTF.

The chain is built from TRBV10-2 and TRBJ1-1; a possible D gene is TRBD1 (6 bases). V lost 6 bases and J 3 bases, leaving 11 bases between the germline ends. Germline CDR1 reads WSHSY; CDR2 reads SAAADI. This CDR3 has 13 amino acids. This chain's CDR3 is CASSQGSHTEAFF. DNA for the CDR3: TGCGCCAGCAGCCAGGGGAGTCACACTGAAGCTTTCTTT.

The V gene is TRBV5-6, the J gene TRBJ2-7; D gene ambiguous. The CDR3 runs 14 residues. Germline CDR1 reads SGHDT; CDR2 reads YYEEEE. V lost 1 base, J lost 5 bases, and 13 bases lay in between. The CDR3 sequence is CASSLTVLPHEQYF. CDR3 sequence (DNA): TGTGCCAGCAGCTTGACCGTACTGCCCCACGAGCAGTACTTC.

The chain has TRBV25-1 and TRBJ1-6, with 7 bases matching TRBD1. The CDR3 is 17 amino acids. The germline CDR1 and CDR2 sequences are MGHDK and SYGVNS. The ends lost 0 bases at V and 7 bases at J; junction bases unmatched: 9. CDR3 residues: CASSEYHPGQINSPLHF. The CDR3 DNA reads as TGTGCCAGCAGTGAATATCACCCGGGACAGATCAATTCACCCCTCCACTTT.

J is TRBJ2-7 and V is TRBV3-1 (or the pseudogene TRBV3-2); 8 bases are shared with TRBD1. Trimming removed 3 bases from V and 2 bases from J; junction bases left unmatched: 6. The CDR3 runs to 15 residues. Germline CDR1 reads LGHDT; CDR2 reads YNNKEL (reference sequence). The CDR3 bases are TGTGCCAGCAGCCAGACCGGGACAGGCCCCTACGAGCAGTACTTC. It encodes CASSQTGTGPYEQYF.

The chain combines TRBV2 with TRBJ2-3, with D uncertain. The V end was cut by 8 bases, the J end by 1 base, with 7 bases between. This CDR3 comprises 12 residues. CDR1 and CDR2 (germline): SNHLY, FYNNEI. CDR3 bases: TGTGCCAGCGCCTCGGGCACAGATACGCAGTATTTT. Amino acid sequence: CASASGTDTQYF.

Only one count was recorded for this clone. The V call is TRBV5-5, the J call TRBJ2-1; 14 bases agree with TRBD2. This CDR3 has 16 residues. Germline V gene data show CDR1 as SGHKS and CDR2 as YYEKEE (reference sequence). V was pared by 3 bases and J by 7 bases, with 6 bases of the junction left unmatched. In DNA, the CDR3 is TGTGCCAGCAGCTCCGGGACTAGCGGGAGTGTAAATGAGCAGTTCTTC. It codes for CASSSGTSGSVNEQFF.

The chain has TRBV3-1 (or the pseudogene TRBV3-2) and TRBJ2-5; 10 bases match TRBD2. Germline CDR1 is LGHDT and CDR2 is YNNKEL (reference sequence). V lost 1 base to trimming and J lost 9 bases; unmatched junction nucleotides: 8. This CDR3 has 15 residues. The DNA for the CDR3 is TGTGCCAGCAGCCAAGGGCTAGCGGGGGAGGCGGCCCAGTACTTC. It codes for CASSQGLAGEAAQYF.

The V gene is TRBV4-1, the J gene TRBJ1-5; D is uncertain. The CDR3 contains 18 residues. Germline CDR1 MGHRA, CDR2 YSYEKL. V was trimmed by 1 base and J by 0 bases, leaving 16 bases between them. The CDR3 reads CASSQGWSHSGSNQPQHF. The CDR3 DNA sequence: TGCGCCAGCAGCCAAGGTTGGTCCCATAGTGGTAGCAATCAGCCCCAGCATTTT.

This clone was counted only a few times. The genes are TRBV7-9 and TRBJ2-7, with 7 bases identical to TRBD1. V lost 5 bases and J lost 7; bases outside the gene matches: 17. Looked up from germline, CDR1 is SEHNR and CDR2 is FQNEAQ (reference sequence). The CDR3 is made up of 16 amino acids. This CDR3 is CASSIQGLSSGSEQYF. The DNA for the CDR3 is TGTGCCAGCAGCATACAGGGGCTGAGTTCGGGGAGTGAGCAGTACTTC.